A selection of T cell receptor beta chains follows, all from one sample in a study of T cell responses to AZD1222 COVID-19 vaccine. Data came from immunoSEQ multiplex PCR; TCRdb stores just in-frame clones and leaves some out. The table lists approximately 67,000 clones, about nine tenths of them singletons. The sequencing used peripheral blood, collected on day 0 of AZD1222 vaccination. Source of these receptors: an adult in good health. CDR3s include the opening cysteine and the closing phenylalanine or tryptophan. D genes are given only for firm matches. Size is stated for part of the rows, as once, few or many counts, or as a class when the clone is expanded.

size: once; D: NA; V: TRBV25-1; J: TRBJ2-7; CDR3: CASSDPFGASSYEQYF; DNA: TGTGCCAGCAGTGACCCCTTCGGGGCGAGCTCCTACGAGCAGTACTTC
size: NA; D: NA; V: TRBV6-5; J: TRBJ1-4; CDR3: CASREDSGVGKLFF; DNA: TGTGCCAGCAGAGAGGACAGTGGCGTAGGAAAACTGTTTTTT
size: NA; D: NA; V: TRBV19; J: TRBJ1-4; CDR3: CASKAVATNEKLFF; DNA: TGTGCCAGTAAAGCGGTTGCAACTAATGAAAAACTGTTTTTT
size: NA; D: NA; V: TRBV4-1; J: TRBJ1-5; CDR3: CASSQATRTVFQPQHF; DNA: TGCGCCAGCAGCCAAGCTACCCGGACAGTCTTTCAGCCCCAGCATTTT
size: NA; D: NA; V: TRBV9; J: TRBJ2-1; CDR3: CASSVEGLGNNEQFF; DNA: TGTGCCAGCAGCGTAGAGGGACTGGGGAACAATGAGCAGTTCTTC
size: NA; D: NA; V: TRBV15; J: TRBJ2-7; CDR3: CATSRERSYEQYF; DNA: TGTGCCACCAGCAGAGAGCGCAGCTACGAGCAGTACTTC
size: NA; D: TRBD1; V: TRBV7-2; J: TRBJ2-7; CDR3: CASSLETGSREEQYF; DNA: TGTGCCAGCAGCTTAGAGACAGGGTCCCGAGAAGAGCAGTACTTC
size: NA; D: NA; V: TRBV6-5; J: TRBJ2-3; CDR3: CASSSETDTQYF; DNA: TGTGCCAGCAGTTCGGAGACAGATACGCAGTATTTT
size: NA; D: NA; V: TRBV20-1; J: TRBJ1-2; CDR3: CSAQTRDGYTF; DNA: TGCAGTGCTCAAACCAGGGATGGCTACACCTTC
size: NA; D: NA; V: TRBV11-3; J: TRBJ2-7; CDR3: CASSLHGLGGEQYF; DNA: TGTGCCAGCAGCTTACATGGACTAGGGGGCGAGCAGTACTTC
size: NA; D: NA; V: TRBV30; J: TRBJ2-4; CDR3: CAWEMAGNIQYF; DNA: TGTGCCTGGGAAATGGCGGGAAACATTCAGTACTTC
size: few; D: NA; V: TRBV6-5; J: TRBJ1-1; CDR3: CASSPYPDTEAFF; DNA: TGTGCCAGCAGTCCCTACCCGGACACTGAAGCTTTCTTT
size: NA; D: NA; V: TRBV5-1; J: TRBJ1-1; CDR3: CASSLASSSTEAFF; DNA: TGCGCCAGCAGCTTGGCATCTTCCAGCACTGAAGCTTTCTTT
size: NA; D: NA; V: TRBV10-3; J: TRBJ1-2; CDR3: CAISESPTNYGYTF; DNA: TGTGCCATCAGTGAAAGCCCAACGAACTATGGCTACACCTTC
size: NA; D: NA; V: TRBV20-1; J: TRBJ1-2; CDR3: CSASDYGYTF; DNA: TGCAGTGCTAGCGATTATGGCTACACCTTC
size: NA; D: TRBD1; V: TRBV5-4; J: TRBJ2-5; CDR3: CASSSRWTGGGETQYF; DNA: TGTGCCAGCAGCTCGAGGTGGACAGGGGGTGGAGAGACCCAGTACTTC
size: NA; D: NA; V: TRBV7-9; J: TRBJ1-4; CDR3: CASSDARGEEKLFF; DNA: TGTGCCAGCAGCGACGCCAGGGGAGAGGAAAAACTGTTTTTT
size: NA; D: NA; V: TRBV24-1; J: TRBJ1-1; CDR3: CATSDLGMNTEAFF; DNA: TGTGCCACCAGTGATTTGGGAATGAACACTGAAGCTTTCTTT
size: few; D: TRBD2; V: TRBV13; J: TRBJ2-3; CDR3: CATGRVGRYSSTDTQYF; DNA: TGTGCCACGGGGCGTGTCGGGAGGTATTCTAGCACAGATACGCAGTATTTT
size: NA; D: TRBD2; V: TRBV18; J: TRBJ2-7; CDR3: CASSPETSGRVYEQYF; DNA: TGTGCCAGCTCACCGGAGACTAGCGGGAGGGTGTACGAGCAGTACTTC
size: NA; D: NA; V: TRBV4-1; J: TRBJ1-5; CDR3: CASSQDNQPQHF; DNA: TGCGCCAGCAGCCAAGACAATCAGCCCCAGCATTTT
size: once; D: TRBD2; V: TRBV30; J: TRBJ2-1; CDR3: CAWGRGSYNEQFF; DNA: TGTGCCTGGGGGAGGGGCTCCTACAATGAGCAGTTCTTC
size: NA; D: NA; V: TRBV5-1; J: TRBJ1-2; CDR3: CASRKGAIGTANYGYTF; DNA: TGCGCCAGCAGAAAGGGAGCGATTGGAACAGCTAACTATGGCTACACCTTC
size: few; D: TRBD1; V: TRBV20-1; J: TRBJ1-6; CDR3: CSASGDRADSPLHF; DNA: TGCAGTGCTAGTGGGGACAGGGCGGACTCACCCCTCCACTTT
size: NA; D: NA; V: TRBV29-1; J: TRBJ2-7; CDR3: CSVEENGSSYEQYF; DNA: TGCAGCGTTGAAGAAAACGGGAGCTCCTACGAGCAGTACTTC
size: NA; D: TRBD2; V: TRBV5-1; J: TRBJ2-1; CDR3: CATSSGSGYNEQFF; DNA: TGCGCCACCTCGAGCGGGAGTGGGTACAATGAGCAGTTCTTC
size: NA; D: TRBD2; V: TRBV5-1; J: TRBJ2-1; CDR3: CASSPRPAAGGRHEQFF; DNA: TGCGCCAGCAGCCCCCGACCTGCTGCGGGGGGGAGGCATGAGCAGTTCTTC
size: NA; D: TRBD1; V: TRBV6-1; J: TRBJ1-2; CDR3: CASSEAAGGAYGYTF; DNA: TGTGCCAGCAGTGAAGCGGCAGGGGGCGCCTATGGCTACACCTTC
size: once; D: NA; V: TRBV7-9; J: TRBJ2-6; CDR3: CASSLGEKVWSGANVLTF; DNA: TGTGCCAGCAGCTTAGGAGAAAAAGTTTGGTCTGGGGCCAACGTCCTGACTTTC
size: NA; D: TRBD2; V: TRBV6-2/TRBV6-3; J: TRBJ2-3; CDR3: CASSYSRGSGKGDTQYF; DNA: TGTGCCAGCAGTTACTCGAGAGGAAGCGGGAAGGGAGATACGCAGTATTTT
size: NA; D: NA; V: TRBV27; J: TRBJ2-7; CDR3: CASQSGVGYEQYF; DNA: TGTGCCAGCCAATCGGGGGTCGGTTACGAGCAGTACTTC
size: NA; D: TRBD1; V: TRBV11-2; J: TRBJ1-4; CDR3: CASSSFRDRGTNEKLFF; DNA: TGTGCCAGCAGCTCTTTCCGGGACAGGGGAACTAATGAAAAACTGTTTTTT
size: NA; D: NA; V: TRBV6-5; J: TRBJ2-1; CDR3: CASSPYLGANEQFF; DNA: TGTGCCAGCAGCCCGTACCTAGGGGCCAATGAGCAGTTCTTC
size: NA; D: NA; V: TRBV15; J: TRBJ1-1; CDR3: CATSREGTGRLNTEAFF; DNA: TGTGCCACCAGCAGAGAGGGGACCGGACGGCTGAACACTGAAGCTTTCTTT
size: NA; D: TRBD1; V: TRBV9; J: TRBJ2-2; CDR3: CASSVTTGDTGELFF; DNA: TGTGCCAGCAGCGTAACTACAGGGGACACCGGGGAGCTGTTTTTT
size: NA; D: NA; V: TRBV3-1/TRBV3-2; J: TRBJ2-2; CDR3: CASSRKGTNTGELFF; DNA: TGTGCCAGCAGCCGGAAGGGGACTAACACCGGGGAGCTGTTTTTT
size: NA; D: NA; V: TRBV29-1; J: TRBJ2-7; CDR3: CSVPSGQEQYF; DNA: TGCAGCGTTCCCTCAGGGCAGGAGCAGTACTTC
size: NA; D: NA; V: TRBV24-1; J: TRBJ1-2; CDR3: CATSDSRGWGYTF; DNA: TGTGCCACCAGTGATTCCAGGGGATGGGGCTACACCTTC
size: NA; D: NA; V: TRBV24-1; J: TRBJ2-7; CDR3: CATSDHLYEQYF; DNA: TGTGCCACCAGTGACCACCTCTACGAGCAGTACTTC
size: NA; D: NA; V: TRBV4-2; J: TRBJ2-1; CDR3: CASSQVSDYNEQFF; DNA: TGTGCCAGCAGCCAAGTCTCAGACTACAATGAGCAGTTCTTC
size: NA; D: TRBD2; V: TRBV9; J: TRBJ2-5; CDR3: CASSPAGGLRETQYF; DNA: TGTGCCAGCAGCCCCGCGGGAGGGCTGAGAGAGACCCAGTACTTC